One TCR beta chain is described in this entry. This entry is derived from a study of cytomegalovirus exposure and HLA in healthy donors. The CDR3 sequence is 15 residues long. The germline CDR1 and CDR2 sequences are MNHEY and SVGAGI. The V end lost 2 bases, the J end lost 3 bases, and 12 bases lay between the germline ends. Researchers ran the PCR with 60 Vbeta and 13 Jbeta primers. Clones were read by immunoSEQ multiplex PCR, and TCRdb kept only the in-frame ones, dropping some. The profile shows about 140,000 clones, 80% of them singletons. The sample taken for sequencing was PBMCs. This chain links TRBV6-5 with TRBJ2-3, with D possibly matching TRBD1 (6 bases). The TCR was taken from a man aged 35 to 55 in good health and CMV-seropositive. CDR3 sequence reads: CASSYEGVRTDTQYF. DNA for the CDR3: TGTGCCAGCAGTTACGAGGGGGTTCGTACAGATACGCAGTATTTT.